The 20 T cell receptor beta chains below all came from one sample that was sequenced in a study of OX40 agonist ivuxolimab in advanced cancers. Sequencing was performed with immunoSEQ multiplex PCR; in TCRdb, only in-frame clones are kept and a portion is missing. This sample has about 69,000 clones, with roughly nine tenths found just once. The specimen was CD4+ or CD8+ T cells sorted from blood, collected in a trial of the OX40 agonist ivuxolimab. The origin of the receptors is an adult with an advanced solid tumor such as melanoma, head and neck, liver or kidney cancer.

The V gene is TRBV5-1, the J gene TRBJ1-4, with a weak D call TRBD1 (6 bases). CDR3 size: 15 residues. The germline gives CDR1 SGHRS, CDR2 YFSETQ. The ends were cut back, 5 bases at V and 8 bases at J, with 19 bases in the middle. CDR3 sequence reads: CASRSPGPQGEKLFF. The DNA of the CDR3 is TGCGCCAGCAGAAGTCCGGGCCCGCAGGGGGAAAAACTGTTTTTT.

The genes are TRBV4-1 and TRBJ2-7; no definite D call. CDR3 length: 17 amino acids. The V end lost 0 bases, the J end lost 2 bases, and 17 bases lay between the germline ends. Per germline, CDR1 MGHRA and CDR2 YSYEKL. The DNA for the CDR3 is TGCGCCAGCAGCCAAGATAGGGCCGAAGTAGGGCCCTACGAGCAGTACTTC. Residues: CASSQDRAEVGPYEQYF.

The chain links TRBV27 to TRBJ2-7; 11 bases align to TRBD1. The CDR3 is made up of 15 amino acids. Trimming cost V 8 bases and J 5 bases; bases outside gene matches: 11. Looked up from germline, CDR1 is MNHEY and CDR2 is SMNVEV (reference sequence). The CDR3 DNA reads as TGTGCCAGCCGGACACTGGGACAGGGGGTTCACGAGCAGTACTTC. Translating it yields CASRTLGQGVHEQYF.

This clone was seen a single time. V and J are TRBV15 and TRBJ2-1; D is perhaps TRBD1 (5 bases). Per the germline V gene, CDR1 is LNHNV and CDR2 is YYDKDF (reference sequence). The CDR3 consists of 16 residues. V dropped 0 bases and J dropped 5 bases, with 14 bases sitting between them. The CDR3 region is CATSRDRALGDNEQFF. The CDR3 DNA follows: TGTGCCACCAGCAGAGATAGGGCCCTAGGGGACAATGAGCAGTTCTTC.

The chain links TRBV29-1 to TRBJ2-7; a weak D match, TRBD1 (5 bases). Germline V lookup: CDR1 SQVTM, CDR2 ANQGSEA. CDR3 length equals 13 residues. Trimming stripped 6 bases from V and 2 bases from J, with 14 bases between. This chain's CDR3 is CSVNQGKAYEQYF. CDR3 in DNA: TGCAGCGTGAATCAGGGAAAGGCCTACGAGCAGTACTTC.

The V gene is TRBV11-3, the J gene TRBJ2-5, with D perhaps being TRBD1 or TRBD2 (6 bases each). This CDR3 has 16 amino acids. Deletions cut 1 base from V and 5 bases from J, with 17 bases between. Germline lookup yields CDR1 SGHNT and CDR2 YENEEA. CDR3 sequence (DNA): TGTGCCAGCAGCTTAGTAAGCAGGGGACGGGAGGAGACCCAGTACTTC. It codes for CASSLVSRGREETQYF.

V and J are TRBV5-1 and TRBJ2-3, with 7 bases lining up with TRBD1. The V and J ends lost 4 bases and 0 bases, in that order; junction bases with no gene match: 8. This CDR3 contains 16 residues. Germline V CDR1 and CDR2: SGHRS, YFSETQ. The CDR3 DNA reads TGCGCCAGCAGCACCGGGACAGACACTAGCACAGATACGCAGTATTTT. Encoded protein: CASSTGTDTSTDTQYF.

V is TRBV5-1 and J is TRBJ1-1; D is unresolved. The CDR3 has 16 amino acids. The V and J ends lost 3 bases and 4 bases respectively, with 19 bases between them. Germline V gene lookup returns CDR1 SGHRS and CDR2 YFSETQ. The CDR3 spells CASSSSRTRATTEAFF. The CDR3, as DNA: TGCGCCAGCAGCTCCTCGCGGACTCGAGCCACCACTGAAGCTTTCTTT. The full variable domain, its missing parts supplied by reference TRBV5-1 and TRBJ1-1, is KAGVTQTPRYLIKTRGQQVTLSCSPISGHRSVSWYQQTPGQGLQFLFEYFSETQRNKGNFPGRFSGRQFSNSRSEMNVSTLELGDSALYLCASSSSRTRATTEAFFGQGTRLTVV.

The chain combines TRBV4-1 with TRBJ2-3, with 12 bases that match TRBD2. Germline CDR1 MGHRA, CDR2 YSYEKL. This CDR3 has 18 residues. With V trimmed by 0 bases and J by 1 base, 5 bases remained unmatched. CDR3 amino acids: CASSQDRWTSGGTDTQYF. CDR3 DNA sequence: TGCGCCAGCAGCCAAGATAGGTGGACTAGCGGGGGCACAGATACGCAGTATTTT.

J is TRBJ1-1 and V is TRBV27; D unresolved. Looked up from germline, CDR1 is MNHEY and CDR2 is SMNVEV (reference sequence). Between the trimmed V and J ends, which lost 5 bases and 1 base, there was a span of 14 bases. This CDR3 region has 15 residues. CDR3 in DNA: TGTGCCAGCAGTACCCTATACGGAAAGAACACTGAAGCTTTCTTT. It yields the protein CASSTLYGKNTEAFF.

This chain links TRBV11-3 with TRBJ2-1, with 12 bases aligning to TRBD1. V shed 5 bases, J shed 8 bases, and the junction held 7 bases outside the gene matches. CDR3 length: 15 amino acids. Germline CDR1 SGHNT, CDR2 YENEEA. This chain's CDR3 is CASSPGTGGFDEQFF. CDR3 bases: TGTGCCAGCAGCCCAGGGACAGGGGGCTTCGATGAGCAGTTCTTC. The full variable domain, its missing parts supplied by reference TRBV11-3 and TRBJ2-1, is EAGVVQSPRYKIIEKKQPVAFWCNPISGHNTLYWYLQNLGQGPELLIRYENEEAVDDSQLPKDRFSAERLKGVDSTLKIQPAELGDSAVYLCASSPGTGGFDEQFFGPGTRLTVL.

The chain has TRBV13 and TRBJ1-1; the match to TRBD1 covers 10 bases. V trimming: 4 bases; J trimming: 4 bases; junction bases outside the gene matches: 6. This CDR3 is 15 amino acids long. Germline CDR1 reads PRHDT; CDR2 reads FYEKMQ (reference sequence). CDR3 sequence: CASSYRDRGTTEAFF. In DNA form, the CDR3 reads TGTGCCAGCAGCTACCGGGACAGGGGCACCACTGAAGCTTTCTTT. Variable domain in full (rest from reference TRBV13 and TRBJ1-1): AAGVIQSPRHLIKEKRETATLKCYPIPRHDTVYWYQQGPGQDPQFLISFYEKMQSDKGSIPDRFSAQQFSDYHSELNMSSLELGDSALYFCASSYRDRGTTEAFFGQGTRLTVV.

Here the CDR3 DNA reads TGCGCCAGCAGGGGGGGGCTAGCGGCGACCTACGAGCAGTACTTC. Its protein product is CASRGGLAATYEQYF. The chain carries TRBV5-1 and TRBJ2-7; D possibly corresponds to TRBD2 (7 bases). V lost 5 bases to trimming and J lost 2 bases, with 17 bases between them. Germline assignment: CDR1 SGHRS and CDR2 YFSETQ. The CDR3 is 15 amino acids.

This clone was seen only once. V and J are TRBV5-1 and TRBJ2-7; D unresolved. The germline CDR1 and CDR2 sequences are SGHRS and YFSETQ. The CDR3 is 11 residues long. Trimming pared 2 bases from V and 6 bases from J, leaving 6 bases between. CDR3 protein: CASSFGTEQYF. CDR3 DNA: TGCGCCAGCAGCTTCGGAACCGAGCAGTACTTC.

This clone has just one count. The gene calls are TRBV9 and TRBJ1-4, with D unresolved. The CDR3 contains 15 residues. V was pared by 0 bases and J by 5 bases, with 11 bases between. Germline V gene data show CDR1 as SGDLS and CDR2 as YYNGEE. The CDR3 DNA sequence: TGTGCCAGCAGCGTAGCTGGACGGCTAAATGAAAAACTGTTTTTT. The encoded protein is CASSVAGRLNEKLFF.

J is TRBJ2-2 and V is TRBV28; D gene unclear. Germline loops: CDR1 MDHEN, CDR2 SYDVKM. There are 15 residues in the CDR3. Trimming removed 7 bases from V and 0 bases from J, with 12 bases in between. CDR3: CASIRRNANTGELFF. CDR3 DNA: TGTGCCAGCATACGGCGTAACGCGAACACCGGGGAGCTGTTTTTT. Supplemented by reference TRBV28 and TRBJ2-2, the full variable domain reads DVKVTQSSRYLVKRTGEKVFLECVQDMDHENMFWYRQDPGLGLRLIYFSYDVKMKEKGDIPEGYSVSREKKERFSLILESASTNQTSMYLCASIRRNANTGELFFGEGSRLTVL.

The chain has TRBV9 and TRBJ1-1; 8 nucleotides line up with TRBD1. V lost 0 bases and J lost 4; bases outside the gene matches: 11. The CDR3 consists of 17 residues. Looked up from germline, CDR1 is SGDLS and CDR2 is YYNGEE. The CDR3 region has the DNA TGTGCCAGCAGCGTAGGAGAGGGGCTCGACAGGGGCACTGAAGCTTTCTTT. Residues: CASSVGEGLDRGTEAFF.

This chain connects TRBV5-1 to TRBJ2-7, with 8 nucleotides matching TRBD2. The CDR3 is made up of 15 amino acids. V lost 0 bases, J lost 3 bases, and 5 bases stayed unmatched. From germline, CDR1 is SGHRS and CDR2 YFSETQ. CDR3 DNA sequence: TGCGCCAGCAGCTTGGCAGCGGGAGATCGCTACGAGCAGTACTTC. Amino acids: CASSLAAGDRYEQYF.

The chain has TRBV4-1 and TRBJ2-1, with a weak D call TRBD1 (5 bases). The V and J ends lost 2 bases and 3 bases respectively, with 5 bases between them. This CDR3 comprises 13 residues. Germline values: CDR1 MGHRA, CDR2 YSYEKL. The CDR3 loop reads CASSQTGYNEQFF. The CDR3 DNA reads as TGCGCCAGCAGCCAAACAGGCTACAATGAGCAGTTCTTC.

The chain carries TRBV4-3 and TRBJ1-5; 11 nucleotides agree with TRBD1. This CDR3 comprises 15 residues. Germline CDR1 LGHNA, CDR2 YSLEER. V was clipped by 4 bases and J by 4 bases; unmatched bases: 3. This CDR3 reads CASSPGQGANQPQHF. In DNA, the CDR3 is TGCGCCAGCAGCCCAGGACAGGGGGCGAATCAGCCCCAGCATTTT.